Listed below are T cell receptor beta chains from one sample, sequenced in a study of technical replicates of blood from a few donors. TCRdb keeps only in-frame clones here, not all; method: immunoSEQ multiplex PCR. The table includes 95,000 to 100,000 clones, approximately 96% detected once. Sequencing was performed on T cells isolated from PBMCs. Receptor source: a human donor in good health. The CDR3 runs from the conserved cysteine through the conserved F or W. The D gene is left open where the match is weak. Clone size is shown for a subset of rows, as once, few, many or a class of expanded clone.

NA,NA,TRBV14,TRBJ2-3,CASSRGLTDTQYF,TGTGCCAGCAGCCGAGGGCTCACAGATACGCAGTATTTT
TRBD2,NA,TRBV5-5,TRBJ2-1,CASSLGPSGREQFF,TGTGCCAGCAGCCTGGGGCCAAGCGGGAGAGAGCAGTTCTTC
NA,NA,TRBV7-7,TRBJ2-1,CAGGTAEYNEQFF,TGTGCCGGCGGGACAGCCGAATACAATGAGCAGTTCTTC
TRBD2,NA,TRBV2,TRBJ2-3,CASIGGMDASTDTQYF,TGTGCCAGCATCGGGGGGATGGACGCTAGCACAGATACGCAGTATTTT
TRBD1,NA,TRBV9,TRBJ1-2,CASSAGTGYGYTF,TGTGCCAGCAGCGCCGGGACAGGGTACGGCTACACCTTC
TRBD2,NA,TRBV30,TRBJ2-3,CAWSLLAGGSHSTDTQYF,TGTGCCTGGAGTCTACTAGCGGGGGGGTCCCATAGCACAGATACGCAGTATTTT
NA,NA,TRBV5-1,TRBJ1-4,CASSLTVTSEKLFF,TGCGCCAGCAGCTTGACAGTCACGAGTGAAAAACTGTTTTTT
NA,NA,TRBV9,TRBJ2-3,CASSADWPGADTQYF,TGTGCCAGCAGCGCGGACTGGCCGGGGGCAGATACGCAGTATTTT
NA,NA,TRBV7-6,TRBJ1-1,CASSLGAGREAFF,TGTGCCAGCAGCTTAGGTGCAGGGCGGGAAGCTTTCTTT
NA,once,TRBV21-1,TRBJ2-4,CASNRVGSHTGLHIQYF,TGTGCCAGCAATCGGGTGGGTTCGCACACTGGATTGCACATTCAGTACTTC
TRBD2,NA,TRBV7-8,TRBJ2-3,CASSPLLGGTDTQYF,TGTGCCAGCAGCCCATTGCTCGGGGGGACGGATACGCAGTATTTT
NA,NA,TRBV19,TRBJ2-1,CASSIAWGAYNEQFF,TGTGCCAGTAGTATAGCATGGGGGGCCTACAATGAGCAGTTCTTC
NA,NA,TRBV29-1,TRBJ1-1,CSVLGGLHEAFF,TGCAGCGTTTTGGGGGGTCTTCATGAAGCTTTCTTT
TRBD1,NA,TRBV30,TRBJ2-2,CASDRGSTGELFF,TGTGCCAGTGACAGGGGATCAACCGGGGAGCTGTTTTTT
TRBD1,NA,TRBV7-9,TRBJ1-1,CASSLSDRDTEAFF,TGTGCCAGCAGCTTGAGTGACAGGGACACTGAAGCTTTCTTT
NA,NA,TRBV14,TRBJ2-3,CASSQDWAGSGPDTQYF,TGTGCCAGCAGCCAAGATTGGGCGGGATCCGGCCCAGATACGCAGTATTTT
NA,NA,TRBV9,TRBJ2-3,CASSVGSGSTDTQYF,TGTGCCAGCAGCGTAGGTTCGGGATCCACAGATACGCAGTATTTT
NA,NA,TRBV6-5,TRBJ1-2,CASKNPEGVGYTF,TGTGCCAGCAAGAACCCTGAGGGGGTTGGCTACACCTTC
NA,NA,TRBV18,TRBJ1-4,CASSLESGSEKLFF,TGTGCCAGCTCACTCGAATCCGGGTCTGAAAAACTGTTTTTT
NA,NA,TRBV19,TRBJ1-5,CASSTYDSYQPQHF,TGTGCCAGTAGTACTTATGACAGCTATCAGCCCCAGCATTTT
TRBD2,NA,TRBV30,TRBJ2-7,CAWSVRRLAGVGDEQYF,TGTGCCTGGAGTGTACGTCGGCTAGCGGGGGTTGGGGACGAGCAGTACTTC
NA,NA,TRBV28,TRBJ2-4,CASSLISQDKNIQYF,TGTGCCAGCAGTTTGATCAGTCAGGACAAAAACATTCAGTACTTC
NA,NA,TRBV25-1,TRBJ2-1,CASSGGMGQQYNEQFF,TGTGCCAGCAGTGGGGGAATGGGGCAGCAGTACAATGAGCAGTTCTTC
TRBD1,NA,TRBV5-1,TRBJ2-5,CASSLQTGLGETQYF,TGCGCCAGCAGCTTACAGACAGGGCTGGGAGAGACCCAGTACTTC
NA,NA,TRBV9,TRBJ2-1,CASSARHNEQFF,TGTGCCAGCAGCGCTAGGCACAATGAGCAGTTCTTC
TRBD1,NA,TRBV11-2,TRBJ1-2,CASSRLGTDYGYTF,TGTGCCAGCAGCCGACTAGGGACAGACTATGGCTACACCTTC
TRBD2,NA,TRBV19,TRBJ2-7,CASTGGVSEQYF,TGTGCCAGTACCGGGGGGGTGTCCGAGCAGTACTTC
NA,NA,TRBV9,TRBJ2-3,CASSALEDTQYF,TGTGCCAGCAGCGCACTAGAAGATACGCAGTATTTT
TRBD1,NA,TRBV28,TRBJ1-5,CARPGQGNGQPQHF,TGTGCCAGACCGGGACAGGGGAACGGTCAGCCCCAGCATTTT
NA,NA,TRBV5-1,TRBJ2-5,CASSVDRVETQYF,TGCGCCAGCAGCGTTGACAGAGTGGAGACCCAGTACTTC
TRBD2,NA,TRBV27,TRBJ2-1,CASSSPSSGDINEQFF,TGTGCCAGCAGCTCCCCCTCTAGCGGGGACATCAATGAGCAGTTCTTC
NA,NA,TRBV5-4,TRBJ2-1,CASSRSGLLDEQFF,TGTGCCAGCAGCCGATCGGGACTCTTGGATGAGCAGTTCTTC
NA,NA,TRBV5-1,TRBJ1-1,CASSLRQGHTEAFF,TGCGCCAGCAGCTTGAGGCAGGGTCACACTGAAGCTTTCTTT
NA,NA,TRBV27,TRBJ1-5,CASSLIGDSNQPQHF,TGTGCCAGCAGTTTAATCGGGGATAGCAATCAGCCCCAGCATTTT
TRBD2,NA,TRBV9,TRBJ2-5,CASSVAASGGFTETQYF,TGTGCCAGCAGCGTAGCAGCTAGCGGGGGGTTTACGGAGACCCAGTACTTC
TRBD2,NA,TRBV19,TRBJ2-1,CASSMRTAGGNEQFF,TGTGCCAGTAGTATGCGGACAGCGGGGGGTAATGAGCAGTTCTTC
TRBD2,NA,TRBV7-8,TRBJ2-2,CASSLPGGTNTGELFF,TGTGCCAGCAGCTTGCCGGGGGGGACGAACACCGGGGAGCTGTTTTTT
TRBD1,NA,TRBV19,TRBJ1-5,CASSTDRYFSNSNQPQHF,TGTGCCAGTAGTACGGACAGGTACTTCTCCAATAGCAATCAGCCCCAGCATTTT
TRBD2,NA,TRBV28,TRBJ2-2,CASSSYRLAGEGGELFF,TGTGCCAGCAGTTCCTACCGACTAGCGGGAGAGGGCGGGGAGCTGTTTTTT
TRBD2,NA,TRBV27,TRBJ2-2,CASSSGGAGELFF,TGTGCCAGCAGTTCCGGGGGGGCCGGGGAGCTGTTTTTT
NA,NA,TRBV7-9,TRBJ2-1,CASSPAGTYNEQFF,TGTGCCAGCAGCCCCGCGGGAACCTACAATGAGCAGTTCTTC
NA,NA,TRBV28,TRBJ2-7,CASRYQAPHEQYF,TGTGCCAGCAGATATCAAGCTCCCCACGAGCAGTACTTC
NA,NA,TRBV4-2,TRBJ1-1,CASSQGGLGGTEAFF,TGTGCCAGCAGCCAAGGTGGGTTGGGGGGCACTGAAGCTTTCTTT
TRBD2,NA,TRBV5-1,TRBJ2-7,CASRGAGGPEQYF,TGCGCCAGCAGGGGAGCGGGGGGGCCCGAGCAGTACTTC
TRBD1,NA,TRBV5-1,TRBJ2-7,CASSRQGDSYEQYF,TGCGCCAGCAGCAGACAGGGAGATTCCTACGAGCAGTACTTC
TRBD1,NA,TRBV30,TRBJ2-1,CAWRQGAHNEQFF,TGTGCCTGGAGGCAGGGGGCCCACAATGAGCAGTTCTTC
NA,NA,TRBV28,TRBJ1-2,CATAGGRGYGYTF,TGTGCCACCGCGGGGGGGCGAGGGTACGGCTACACCTTC
NA,NA,TRBV28,TRBJ2-3,CASSLSNTRDTQYF,TGTGCCAGCAGTTTATCGAACACCCGAGATACGCAGTATTTT
NA,NA,TRBV10-3,TRBJ1-1,CAISESGTYLTEAFF,TGTGCCATCAGTGAGTCCGGGACATATCTTACTGAAGCTTTCTTT
NA,NA,TRBV9,TRBJ2-1,CASRVSGQTYNEQFF,TGTGCCAGCAGGGTAAGCGGCCAAACCTACAATGAGCAGTTCTTC
NA,few,TRBV19,TRBJ2-3,CASSPPSTDTQYF,TGTGCCAGTAGTCCCCCTAGCACAGATACGCAGTATTTT
NA,NA,TRBV7-9,TRBJ2-5,CASYSSIGGVTQYF,TGTGCCAGCTACAGTTCGATCGGGGGTGTGACCCAGTACTTC